The 22 T cell receptor beta chains below were found in one sample sequenced in a study of blood T cell repertoires in COVID-19. The table came from immunoSEQ multiplex PCR; TCRdb's copy has only in-frame clones and leaves some out. The sample lists about 190,000 clones, 80% to 85% occurring once. What was sequenced was PBMCs or T cells enriched from blood (not recorded which). The receptors stem from a woman in her 30s who had been exposed to COVID-19.

The chain recombines TRBV7-2 with TRBJ1-5; D possibly corresponds to TRBD1 (6 bases). Per germline, CDR1 SGHTA and CDR2 FQGNSA. CDR3 length: 16 residues. The germline V and J ends were trimmed by 4 bases and 0 bases, with 13 bases remaining between them. This chain's CDR3 is CASSSRTDYSNQPQHF. Here the CDR3 DNA reads TGTGCCAGCAGCTCTCGGACAGATTATAGCAATCAGCCCCAGCATTTT.

The chain recombines TRBV5-4 with TRBJ2-3; 7 nucleotides match TRBD2. The V gene's germline CDR1 is SGHNT and CDR2 YYREEE (reference sequence). Unmatched junction bases numbered 5, after V lost 2 bases and J lost 2 bases. This CDR3 is built from 15 residues. This CDR3 is CASSFAGENTDTQYF. The DNA of the CDR3 is TGTGCCAGCAGCTTTGCGGGGGAGAACACAGATACGCAGTATTTT.

CDR3 coding DNA: TGTGCCAGCAGCTTGGATGGCAGGGGGGACTATGGCTACACCTTC. It is translated as CASSLDGRGDYGYTF. The chain has TRBV5-6 and TRBJ1-2, with 7 nucleotides matching TRBD1. CDR1 SGHDT and CDR2 YYEEEE come from the germline V gene. V lost 0 bases to trimming and J lost 3 bases; unmatched junction nucleotides: 5. The CDR3 extends over 15 amino acids.

This clone was seen more than once but under ten times. The J gene is TRBJ1-1, the V gene TRBV5-1, with 7 nucleotides matching TRBD1. Germline assignment: CDR1 SGHRS and CDR2 YFSETQ. CDR3 size: 15 residues. V was clipped by 1 base and J by 1 base; unmatched bases: 4. CDR3 in DNA: TGCGCCAGCAGCTTGAACTGGGACAGGAACACTGAAGCTTTCTTT. Protein: CASSLNWDRNTEAFF.

In its sample, this clone was seen once. The rearrangement uses TRBV27 and TRBJ1-2, with D unresolved. Germline loops: CDR1 MNHEY, CDR2 SMNVEV (reference sequence). The CDR3 consists of 14 residues. Trimming removed 5 bases at V and 0 bases at J, with 10 bases between. This chain's CDR3 is CASSPMVANYGYTF. CDR3 DNA: TGTGCCAGCAGTCCCATGGTAGCTAACTATGGCTACACCTTC.

The rearrangement joins TRBV6-4 to TRBJ2-2, with TRBD2 as a possible D gene (6 bases). The germline V and J ends were trimmed by 0 bases and 5 bases, with 7 bases remaining between them. Germline assignment: CDR1 MRHNA and CDR2 SNTAGT. The CDR3 is 14 amino acids. CDR3 DNA: TGTGCCAGCAGTGACTCGGGGGGAACCGGGGAGCTGTTTTTT. This codes for CASSDSGGTGELFF.

The V call is TRBV3-1 (or the pseudogene TRBV3-2), the J call TRBJ1-2; D uncertain. There are 14 residues in the CDR3. Trimming took off 7 bases at V and 8 bases at J, with 20 bases between the two ends. Looked up from germline, CDR1 is LGHDT and CDR2 is YNNKEL (reference sequence). The CDR3 sequence is CASTQNTRYGGYTF. The CDR3 DNA reads TGTGCCAGCACCCAGAACACGAGGTATGGCGGCTACACCTTC.

This sequence joins TRBV2 and TRBJ1-2; 7 bases map to TRBD1. The junction had 9 bases not matched to a gene; V was cut back by 11 bases and J by 3 bases. The CDR3 has 13 residues. Germline V gene sequence: CDR1 SNHLY, CDR2 FYNNEI. CDR3 sequence reads: CAARQGQDYGYTF. CDR3 nucleotides: TGTGCCGCCCGACAGGGTCAGGACTATGGCTACACCTTC.

V and J are TRBV6-6 and TRBJ2-7; D remains ambiguous. Germline loops: CDR1 MNHNY, CDR2 SVGAGI (reference sequence). Trimming removed 7 bases from V and 2 bases from J, with 15 bases in between. The CDR3 covers 14 residues. This CDR3 is CASTALGLAYEQYF. The CDR3 nucleotides read TGTGCCAGCACCGCCCTTGGCCTTGCCTACGAGCAGTACTTC.

The rearrangement links TRBV7-2 to TRBJ2-3, with D tentatively TRBD2 (5 bases). V shed 4 bases and J shed 10 bases, with 18 bases lying between them. Germline V lookup: CDR1 SGHTA, CDR2 FQGNSA. There are 14 residues in the CDR3. The CDR3 protein is CASSWVRDVHAQYF. The CDR3 DNA sequence: TGTGCCAGCAGCTGGGTCCGGGATGTGCACGCGCAGTATTTT. The full variable domain, completed using reference TRBV7-2 and TRBJ2-3, is GAGVSQSPSNKVTEKGKDVELRCDPISGHTALYWYRQSLGQGLEFLIYFQGNSAPDKSGLPSDRFSAERTGGSVSTLTIQRTQQEDSAVYLCASSWVRDVHAQYFGPGTRLTVL.

The chain uses TRBV5-6 and TRBJ2-7, with 7 bases fitting TRBD1. V lost 4 bases to trimming and J lost 4 bases; unmatched junction nucleotides: 8. CDR1 and CDR2 (germline): SGHDT, YYEEEE. This CDR3 is built from 14 residues. The CDR3 protein is CASSRTGTAYEQYF. In nucleotides, the CDR3 is TGTGCCAGCAGCCGTACCGGGACAGCATACGAGCAGTACTTC.

The genes are TRBV19 and TRBJ1-2, with TRBD1 matching over 7 bases. The germline V gene encodes CDR1 LNHDA and CDR2 SQIVND (reference sequence). V lost 5 bases to trimming and J lost 8 bases; unmatched junction nucleotides: 11. The CDR3 runs 14 residues. CDR3 nucleotide sequence: TGTGCCAGTAGTCCCCTCGACAGGGAACGCGGCTACACCTTC. Protein product: CASSPLDRERGYTF. The entire variable domain, with the rest obtained from reference TRBV19 and TRBJ1-2, is as follows: DGGITQSPKYLFRKEGQNVTLSCEQNLNHDAMYWYRQDPGQGLRLIYYSQIVNDFQKGDIAEGYSVSREKKESFPLTVTSAQKNPTAFYLCASSPLDRERGYTFGSGTRLTVV.

CDR3 amino acids: CASSFNSGVPYEQYF. The CDR3 coding sequence is TGTGCCAGCAGTTTTAATTCGGGGGTCCCCTACGAGCAGTACTTC. V is TRBV27 and J is TRBJ2-7, with D perhaps TRBD2 (6 bases). Germline V gene sequence: CDR1 MNHEY, CDR2 SMNVEV (reference sequence). This CDR3 is built from 15 residues. V lost 3 bases and J lost 2, with 14 bases in between.

The genes are TRBV4-1 and TRBJ1-4; unclear D gene. V shed 1 base and J shed 0 bases, with 9 bases lying between them. The CDR3 runs to 16 residues. CDR1 is MGHRA, CDR2 YSYEKL, per germline. The CDR3 bases are TGCGCCAGCAGCCAAGTCTCCGGGACAACTAATGAAAAACTGTTTTTT. It is translated as CASSQVSGTTNEKLFF.

The chain is built from TRBV12-3 or TRBV12-4 and TRBJ1-4; D is ambiguous. CDR3 length: 13 amino acids. Trimming removed 7 bases at V and 6 bases at J, with 12 bases between. In DNA form, the CDR3 reads TGTGCCAGCAAACAATTGGCCGATGAAAAACTGTTTTTT. Translated, it gives CASKQLADEKLFF.

This clone has a single count. This chain joins TRBV10-3 and TRBJ2-1; D is perhaps TRBD2 (7 bases). Between the trimmed V and J ends, which lost 2 bases and 2 bases, there was a span of 16 bases. Germline loops: CDR1 ENHRY, CDR2 SYGVKD. The CDR3 sequence is 17 residues long. The CDR3, as DNA: TGTGCCATCAGTGAGAGGGCCGGGGGGCAGACCTACAATGAGCAGTTCTTC. Translation gives CAISERAGGQTYNEQFF.

The V call is TRBV9, the J call TRBJ2-6; 7 bases match TRBD2. The CDR3 extends over 18 amino acids. Losses at the gene ends were 3 bases for V and 3 bases for J; bases not matched to a gene: 12. Germline loops: CDR1 SGDLS, CDR2 YYNGEE. This CDR3 is CASSARTGTTDGANVLTF. The CDR3 nucleotides read TGTGCCAGCAGCGCCCGTACCGGGACTACAGATGGGGCCAACGTCCTGACTTTC.

The chain has TRBV7-8 and TRBJ1-5; D unresolved. CDR1 SGHVS and CDR2 FQNEAQ come from the germline V gene. The germline V and J ends were trimmed by 1 base and 5 bases, with 12 bases remaining between them. CDR3 length: 15 residues. The CDR3: CASSLVAGFDQPQHF. CDR3 nucleotides: TGTGCCAGCAGCTTAGTGGCGGGTTTCGATCAGCCCCAGCATTTT.

The chain is built from TRBV11-2 and TRBJ2-7, with D perhaps TRBD1 (5 bases). V lost 4 bases and J 4 bases, leaving 11 bases between the germline ends. This CDR3 has 13 amino acids. CDR1 is SGHAT and CDR2 is FQNNGV in the germline V gene. CDR3 protein: CASSYSQGYEQYF. CDR3 bases: TGTGCCAGCAGCTACTCCCAGGGATACGAGCAGTACTTC.

The gene calls are TRBV29-1 and TRBJ1-4; 7 nucleotides line up with TRBD1. CDR3 size: 13 residues. The V segment lost 7 bases and the J segment 4 bases; nucleotides outside the gene matches: 6. Looked up from germline, CDR1 is SQVTM and CDR2 is ANQGSEA. CDR3 amino acids: CSGRRDSNEKLFF. CDR3 DNA sequence: TGCAGCGGCCGCCGGGACAGTAATGAAAAACTGTTTTTT.

This clone came up once. The genes are TRBV9 and TRBJ2-5; TRBD2 agrees at 7 bases. This CDR3 is 16 amino acids long. V lost 0 bases, J lost 5 bases, and 10 bases stayed unmatched. Germline CDR1 and CDR2: SGDLS and YYNGEE. CDR3 protein: CASSVVSAGIRETQYF. The CDR3 DNA is TGTGCCAGCAGCGTAGTCTCAGCGGGGATCCGGGAGACCCAGTACTTC.

The gene calls are TRBV5-1 and TRBJ2-7; possibly TRBD2 for D (6 bases). The CDR3 consists of 14 residues. Trimming cost V 4 bases and J 3 bases, with 14 bases left between them. Germline CDR1 is SGHRS and CDR2 is YFSETQ. The CDR3 coding sequence is TGCGCCAGCAGCCCCGGTCCGGACTACTACGAGCAGTACTTC. Its protein product is CASSPGPDYYEQYF.